This T cell receptor (beta chain) stems from a study of CD8 T cells in ankylosing spondylitis. The germline gives CDR1 SGHRS, CDR2 YFSETQ. Between the trimmed V and J ends, which lost 0 bases and 2 bases, there was a span of 9 bases. The CDR3 has 15 residues. From the 5' RACE reads, TCRdb called clonotypes with MiXCR, one entry per CDR3 protein. The sample includes about 500,000 distinct CDR3 sequences, 5.3% of them seen just once. Study outcomes and limitations: Within matched ankylosing spondylitis synovial fluid, disease-linked clones were reportedly significantly enriched. Some of these motif variants have turned up before, in reports on reactive arthritis synovial fluid and blood. For ankylosing spondylitis blood, a TCR beta motif of about eight highly homologous variants appeared characteristic.

This clonotype was recorded many times. The antigen remains unidentified. The material sequenced was blood, either unsorted or a sorted T cell fraction (not recorded which). This rearrangement joins TRBV5-1 to TRBJ2-1; D gene ambiguous. The sequence was collected from a male donor with ankylosing spondylitis. The CDR3 here is CASSLGTPTYNEQFF. The CDR3 DNA reads as TGCGCCAGCAGCTTGGGGACCCCGACCTACAATGAGCAGTTCTTC.